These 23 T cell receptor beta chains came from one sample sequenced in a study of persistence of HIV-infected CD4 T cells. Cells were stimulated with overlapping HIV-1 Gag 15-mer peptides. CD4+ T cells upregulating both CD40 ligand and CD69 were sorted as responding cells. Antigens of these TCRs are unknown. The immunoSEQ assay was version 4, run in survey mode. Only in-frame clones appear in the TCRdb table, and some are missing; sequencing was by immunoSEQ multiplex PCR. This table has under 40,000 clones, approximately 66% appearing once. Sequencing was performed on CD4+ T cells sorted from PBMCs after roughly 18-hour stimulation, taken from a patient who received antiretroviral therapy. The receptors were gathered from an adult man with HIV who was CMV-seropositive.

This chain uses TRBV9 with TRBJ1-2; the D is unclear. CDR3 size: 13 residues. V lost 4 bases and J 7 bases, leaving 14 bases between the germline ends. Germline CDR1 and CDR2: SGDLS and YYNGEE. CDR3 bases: TGTGCCAGCAGCCCCCAGAGGTCCGGTGGCTACACCTTC. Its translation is CASSPQRSGGYTF.

The CDR3 DNA sequence: TGTGCCAGTAGTATCGGACAGGGGGGTCAGCCCCAGCATTTT. It encodes CASSIGQGGQPQHF. The chain uses TRBV19 and TRBJ1-5; 10 nucleotides align to TRBD1. In germline, CDR1 is LNHDA, CDR2 SQIVND (reference sequence). This CDR3 comprises 14 residues. V gave up 3 bases and J gave up 6 bases; unmatched junction bases: 2. The full variable domain, rest sourced from reference TRBV19 and TRBJ1-5, is DGGITQSPKYLFRKEGQNVTLSCEQNLNHDAMYWYRQDPGQGLRLIYYSQIVNDFQKGDIAEGYSVSREKKESFPLTVTSAQKNPTAFYLCASSIGQGGQPQHFGDGTRLSIL.

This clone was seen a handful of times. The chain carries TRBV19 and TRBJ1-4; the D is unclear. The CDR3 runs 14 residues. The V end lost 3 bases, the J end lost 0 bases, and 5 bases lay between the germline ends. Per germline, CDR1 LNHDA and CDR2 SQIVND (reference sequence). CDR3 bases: TGTGCCAGTAGTATGTATGCAACTAATGAAAAACTGTTTTTT. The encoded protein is CASSMYATNEKLFF.

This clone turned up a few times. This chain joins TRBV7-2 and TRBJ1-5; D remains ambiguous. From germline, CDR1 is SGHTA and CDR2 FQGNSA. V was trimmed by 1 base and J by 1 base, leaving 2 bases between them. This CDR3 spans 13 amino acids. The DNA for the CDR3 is TGTGCCAGCAGCTTAGACAGCAATCAGCCCCAGCATTTT. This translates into CASSLDSNQPQHF.

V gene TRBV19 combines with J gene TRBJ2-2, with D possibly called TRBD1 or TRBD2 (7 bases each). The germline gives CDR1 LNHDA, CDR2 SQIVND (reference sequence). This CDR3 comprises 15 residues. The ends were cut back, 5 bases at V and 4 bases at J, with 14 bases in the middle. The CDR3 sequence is CASSPRGGFTGELFF. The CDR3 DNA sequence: TGTGCCAGTAGTCCCAGGGGGGGTTTCACCGGGGAGCTGTTTTTT.

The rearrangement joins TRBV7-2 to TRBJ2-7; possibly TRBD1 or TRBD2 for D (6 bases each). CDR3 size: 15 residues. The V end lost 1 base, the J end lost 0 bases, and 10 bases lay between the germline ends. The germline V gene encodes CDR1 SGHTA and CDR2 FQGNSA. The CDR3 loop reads CASSLDGGSSYEQYF. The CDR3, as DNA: TGTGCCAGCAGCTTAGACGGGGGCAGCTCCTACGAGCAGTACTTC.

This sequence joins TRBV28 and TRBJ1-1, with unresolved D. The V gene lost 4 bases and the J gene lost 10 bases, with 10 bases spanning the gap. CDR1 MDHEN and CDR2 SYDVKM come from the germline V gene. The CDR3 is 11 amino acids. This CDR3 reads CASSSRARAFF. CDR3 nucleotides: TGTGCCAGCAGTTCCCGGGCCCGAGCTTTCTTT.

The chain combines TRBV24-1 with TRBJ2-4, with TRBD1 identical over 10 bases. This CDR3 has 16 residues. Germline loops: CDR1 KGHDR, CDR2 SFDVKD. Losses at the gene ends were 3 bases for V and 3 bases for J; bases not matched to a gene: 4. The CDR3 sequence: CATSDRTGGGKNIQYF. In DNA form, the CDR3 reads TGTGCCACCAGTGATCGGACAGGGGGAGGCAAAAACATTCAGTACTTC.

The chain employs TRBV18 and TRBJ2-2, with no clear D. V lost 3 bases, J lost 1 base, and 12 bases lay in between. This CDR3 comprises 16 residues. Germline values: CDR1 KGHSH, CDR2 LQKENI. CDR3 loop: CASSPPYGMNTGELFF. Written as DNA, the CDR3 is TGTGCCAGCTCACCTCCTTATGGAATGAACACCGGGGAGCTGTTTTTT.

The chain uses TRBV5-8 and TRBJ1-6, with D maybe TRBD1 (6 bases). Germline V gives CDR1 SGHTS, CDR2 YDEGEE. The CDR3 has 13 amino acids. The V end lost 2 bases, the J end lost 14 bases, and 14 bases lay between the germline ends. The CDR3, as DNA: TGTGCCAGCAGCTTCCGGGACATCGGAACCCTCCACTTT. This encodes CASSFRDIGTLHF. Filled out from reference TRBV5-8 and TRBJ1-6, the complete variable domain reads EAGVTQSPTHLIKTRGQQATLRCSPISGHTSVYWYQQALGLGLQFLLWYDEGEERNRGNFPPRFSGRQFPNYSSELNVNALELEDSALYLCASSFRDIGTLHFGNGTRLTVT.

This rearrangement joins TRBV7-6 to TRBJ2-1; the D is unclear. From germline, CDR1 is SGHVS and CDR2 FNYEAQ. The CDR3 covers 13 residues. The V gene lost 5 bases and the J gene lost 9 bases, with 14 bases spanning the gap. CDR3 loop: CASSRSQVAEQFF. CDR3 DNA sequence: TGTGCCAGCAGCCGGTCGCAAGTGGCTGAGCAGTTCTTC.

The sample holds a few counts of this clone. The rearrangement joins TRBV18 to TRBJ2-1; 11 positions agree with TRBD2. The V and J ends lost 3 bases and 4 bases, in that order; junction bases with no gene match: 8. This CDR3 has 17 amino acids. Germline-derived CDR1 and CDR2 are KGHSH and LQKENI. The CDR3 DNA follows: TGTGCCAGCTCACCCCGGAGTAGCGGGGGGGGATACAATGAGCAGTTCTTC. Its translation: CASSPRSSGGGYNEQFF.

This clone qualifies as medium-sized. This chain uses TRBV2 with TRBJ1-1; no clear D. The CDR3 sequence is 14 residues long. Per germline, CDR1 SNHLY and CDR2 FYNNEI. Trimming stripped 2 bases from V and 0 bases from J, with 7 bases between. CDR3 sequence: CASSESMLNTEAFF. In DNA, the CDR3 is TGTGCCAGCAGTGAAAGTATGTTGAACACTGAAGCTTTCTTT.

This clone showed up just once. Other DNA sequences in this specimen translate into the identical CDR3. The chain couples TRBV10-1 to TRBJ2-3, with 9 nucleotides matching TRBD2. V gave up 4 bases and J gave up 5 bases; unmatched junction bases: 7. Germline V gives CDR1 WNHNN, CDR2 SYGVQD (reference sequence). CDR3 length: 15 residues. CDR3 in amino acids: CASSGAGGLKDTQYF. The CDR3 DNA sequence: TGCGCCAGCAGTGGGGCGGGGGGGCTTAAAGATACGCAGTATTTT.

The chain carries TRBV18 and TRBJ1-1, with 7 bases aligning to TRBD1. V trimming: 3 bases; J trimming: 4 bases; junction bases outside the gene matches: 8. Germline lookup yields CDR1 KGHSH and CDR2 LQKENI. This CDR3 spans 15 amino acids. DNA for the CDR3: TGTGCCAGCTCACCTGGACAGGTATGGACCACTGAAGCTTTCTTT. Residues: CASSPGQVWTTEAFF. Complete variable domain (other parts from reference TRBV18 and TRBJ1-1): NAGVMQNPRHLVRRRGQEARLRCSPMKGHSHVYWYRQLPEEGLKFMVYLQKENIIDESGMPKERFSAEFPKEGPSILRIQQVVRGDSAAYFCASSPGQVWTTEAFFGQGTRLTVV.

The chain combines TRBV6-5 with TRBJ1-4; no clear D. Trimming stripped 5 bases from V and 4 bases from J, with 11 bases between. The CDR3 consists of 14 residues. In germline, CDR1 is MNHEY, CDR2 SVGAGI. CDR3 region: CASSLTTINEKLFF. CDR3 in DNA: TGTGCCAGCAGTCTAACAACCATTAATGAAAAACTGTTTTTT.

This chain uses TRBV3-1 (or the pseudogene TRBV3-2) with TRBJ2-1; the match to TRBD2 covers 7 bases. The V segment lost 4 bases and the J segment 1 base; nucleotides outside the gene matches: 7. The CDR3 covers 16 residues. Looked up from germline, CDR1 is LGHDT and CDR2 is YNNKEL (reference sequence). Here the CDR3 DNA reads TGTGCCAGCAGCCTTAAGTCGGGGGGATCCTACAATGAGCAGTTCTTC. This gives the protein CASSLKSGGSYNEQFF.

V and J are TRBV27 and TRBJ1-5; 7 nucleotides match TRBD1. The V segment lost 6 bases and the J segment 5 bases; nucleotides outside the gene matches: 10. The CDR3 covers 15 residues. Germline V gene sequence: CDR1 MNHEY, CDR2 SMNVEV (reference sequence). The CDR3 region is CASRKQGSGDQPQHF. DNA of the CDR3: TGTGCCAGCAGAAAACAGGGGTCGGGTGATCAGCCCCAGCATTTT.

The CDR3 DNA sequence: TGTGCCAGCAGCTTGACGCGGGGGGGCGTCTCAGATACGCAGTATTTT. This translates into CASSLTRGGVSDTQYF. The V gene is TRBV5-4, the J gene TRBJ2-3, with 9 positions matching TRBD2. J lost 4 bases, V lost 1 base, and 7 bases had no gene match. CDR1 and CDR2 (germline): SGHNT, YYREEE (reference sequence). The CDR3 extends over 16 amino acids.

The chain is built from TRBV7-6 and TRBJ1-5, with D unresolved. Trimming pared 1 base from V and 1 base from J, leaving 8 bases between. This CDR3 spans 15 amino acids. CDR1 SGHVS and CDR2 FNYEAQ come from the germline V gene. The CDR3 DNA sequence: TGTGCCAGCAGCTTAGAAGGGAAGAGCAATCAGCCCCAGCATTTT. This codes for CASSLEGKSNQPQHF.

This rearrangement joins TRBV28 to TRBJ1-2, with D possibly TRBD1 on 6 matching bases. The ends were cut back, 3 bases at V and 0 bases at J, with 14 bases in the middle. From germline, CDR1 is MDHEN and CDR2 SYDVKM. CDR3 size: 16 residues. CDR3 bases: TGTGCCAGCAGTTTGATGGACAGACCCCCTAACTATGGCTACACCTTC. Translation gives CASSLMDRPPNYGYTF.

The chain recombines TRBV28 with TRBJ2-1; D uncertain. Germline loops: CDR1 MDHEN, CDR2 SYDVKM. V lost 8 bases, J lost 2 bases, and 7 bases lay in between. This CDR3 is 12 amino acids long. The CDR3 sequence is CASGLTYNEQFF. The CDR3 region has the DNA TGTGCCAGCGGGCTCACCTACAATGAGCAGTTCTTC.

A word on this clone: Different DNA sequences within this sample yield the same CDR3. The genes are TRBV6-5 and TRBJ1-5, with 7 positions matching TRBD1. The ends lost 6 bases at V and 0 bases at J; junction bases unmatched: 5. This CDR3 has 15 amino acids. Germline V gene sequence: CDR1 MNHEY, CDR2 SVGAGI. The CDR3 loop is CASRDRPYSNQPQHF. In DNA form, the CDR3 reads TGTGCCAGCAGGGACAGGCCCTATAGCAATCAGCCCCAGCATTTT.